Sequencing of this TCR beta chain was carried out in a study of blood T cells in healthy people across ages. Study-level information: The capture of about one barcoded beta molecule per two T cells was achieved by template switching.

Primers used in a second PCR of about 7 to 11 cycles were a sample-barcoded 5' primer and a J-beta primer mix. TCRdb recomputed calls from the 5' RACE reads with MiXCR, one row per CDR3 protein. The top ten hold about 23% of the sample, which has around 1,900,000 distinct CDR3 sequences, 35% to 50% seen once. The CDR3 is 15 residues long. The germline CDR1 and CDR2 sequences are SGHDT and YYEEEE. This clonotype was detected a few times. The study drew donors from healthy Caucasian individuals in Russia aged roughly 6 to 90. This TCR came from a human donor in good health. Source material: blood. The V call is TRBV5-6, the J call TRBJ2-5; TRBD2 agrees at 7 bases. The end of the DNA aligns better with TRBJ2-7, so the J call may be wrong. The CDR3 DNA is TGTGCCAGCAGCTTGATGGTCCGGGGGGCCTACGAGCAGTACTTC. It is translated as CASSLMVRGAYEQYF.